The clone carrying this T cell receptor beta chain was found many times. This sample was taken from a study of T cell repertoires in cytomegalovirus infection. TCRdb re-analysed the reads in MiXCR, keeping a single row per CDR3 protein. In the table there are approximately 250,000 distinct CDR3 sequences, 22% of which are singletons. The CDR3 sequence is 16 residues long. Germline V gene sequence: CDR1 SGHAT, CDR2 FQNNGV. V lost 3 bases and J 8 bases, leaving 19 bases between the germline ends. The sequence was collected from a human donor in good health (CMV status not recorded). Some clones in this sample may be carry-over from other donors' samples. The sample comprised CD8+ T cells from PBMCs. The rearrangement uses TRBV11-2 and TRBJ1-4; D gene ambiguous. Written as DNA, the CDR3 is TGTGCCAGCAGCTTGATTGACGGGATGGCGCGGGAAAAACTGTTTTTT. It is translated as CASSLIDGMAREKLFF.